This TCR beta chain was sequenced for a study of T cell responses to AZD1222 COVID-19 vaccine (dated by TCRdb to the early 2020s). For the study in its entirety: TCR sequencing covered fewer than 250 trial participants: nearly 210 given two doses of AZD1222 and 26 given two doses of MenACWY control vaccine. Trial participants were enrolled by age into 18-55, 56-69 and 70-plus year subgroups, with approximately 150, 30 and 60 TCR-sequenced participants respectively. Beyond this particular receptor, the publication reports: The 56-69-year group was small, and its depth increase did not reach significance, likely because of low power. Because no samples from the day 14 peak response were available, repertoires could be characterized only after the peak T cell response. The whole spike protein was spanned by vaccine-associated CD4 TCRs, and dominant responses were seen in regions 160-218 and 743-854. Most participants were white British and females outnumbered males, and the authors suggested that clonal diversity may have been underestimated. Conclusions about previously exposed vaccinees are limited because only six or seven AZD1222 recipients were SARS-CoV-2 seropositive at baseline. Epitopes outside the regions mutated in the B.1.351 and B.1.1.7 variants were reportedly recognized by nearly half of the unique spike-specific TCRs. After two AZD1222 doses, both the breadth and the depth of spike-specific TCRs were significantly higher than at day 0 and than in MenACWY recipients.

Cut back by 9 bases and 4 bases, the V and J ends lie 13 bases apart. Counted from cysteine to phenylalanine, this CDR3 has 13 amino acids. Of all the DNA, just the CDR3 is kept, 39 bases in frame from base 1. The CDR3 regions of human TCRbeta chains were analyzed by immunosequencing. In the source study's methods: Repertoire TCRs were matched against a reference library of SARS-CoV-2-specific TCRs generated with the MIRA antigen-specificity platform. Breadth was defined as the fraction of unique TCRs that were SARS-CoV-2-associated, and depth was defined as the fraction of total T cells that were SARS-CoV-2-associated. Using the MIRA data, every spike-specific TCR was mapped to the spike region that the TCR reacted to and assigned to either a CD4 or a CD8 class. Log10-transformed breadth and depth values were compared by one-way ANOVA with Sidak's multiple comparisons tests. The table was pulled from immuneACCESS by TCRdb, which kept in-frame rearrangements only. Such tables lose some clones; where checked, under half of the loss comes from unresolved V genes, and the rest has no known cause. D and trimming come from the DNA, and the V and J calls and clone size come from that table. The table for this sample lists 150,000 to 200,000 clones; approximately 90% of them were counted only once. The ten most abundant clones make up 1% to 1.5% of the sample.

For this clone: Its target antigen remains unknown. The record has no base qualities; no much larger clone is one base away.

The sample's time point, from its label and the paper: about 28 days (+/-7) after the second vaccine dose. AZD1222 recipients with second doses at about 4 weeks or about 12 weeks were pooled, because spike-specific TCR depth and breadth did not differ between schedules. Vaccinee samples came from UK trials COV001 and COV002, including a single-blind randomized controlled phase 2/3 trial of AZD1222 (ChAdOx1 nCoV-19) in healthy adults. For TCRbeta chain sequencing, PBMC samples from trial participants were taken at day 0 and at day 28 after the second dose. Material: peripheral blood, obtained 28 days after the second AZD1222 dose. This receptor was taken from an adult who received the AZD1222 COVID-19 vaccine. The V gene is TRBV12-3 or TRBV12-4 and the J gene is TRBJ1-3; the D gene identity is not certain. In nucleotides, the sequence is TGTGCCAGTAACGAGGCTGAGGGAAACACCATATATTTT. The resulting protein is CASNEAEGNTIYF.